The rows below give T cell receptor beta chains drawn from one sample of a study of spatial heterogeneity in lung cancer. TCRdb ran MiXCR on the 5' RACE reads and lists one entry per CDR3 protein. The sample includes approximately 40,000 distinct CDR3 sequences, around 5.5% of them seen just once. Sequences were derived from PBMCs, sampled at surgery. These receptors were collected from a female donor with early-stage non-small cell lung cancer. Both conserved end residues are part of each CDR3. A D gene is named only where the DNA matches it firmly. The size entry is marked missing in some rows and otherwise reads once, few, many or a size class.

clone_size,d_call,j_call,v_call,cdr3_aa,cdr3_nt
many,-,TRBJ2-7,TRBV25-1,CASSESYEQYF,TGTGCCAGCAGTGAATCGTACGAGCAGTACTTC
many,-,TRBJ2-3,TRBV23-1,CASSQPLQGGTDTQYF,TGCGCCAGCAGTCAGCCCTTACAGGGAGGCACAGATACGCAGTATTTT
few,-,TRBJ1-3,TRBV30,CAWKAWTGNTIYF,TGTGCCTGGAAAGCGTGGACTGGAAACACCATATATTTT
few,TRBD1,TRBJ2-7,TRBV18,CASSQIRDRGSYEQYF,TGTGCCAGCTCCCAAATAAGGGACAGGGGATCGTACGAGCAGTACTTC
-,-,TRBJ1-1,TRBV12-3/TRBV12-4,CATGVGMNTEAFF,TGTGCCACGGGGGTGGGTATGAACACTGAAGCTTTCTTT
many,TRBD2,TRBJ2-1,TRBV4-3,CASSQVLAGENNEQFF,TGCGCCAGCAGCCAAGTGCTCGCGGGGGAGAACAATGAGCAGTTCTTC
many,TRBD2,TRBJ2-1,TRBV7-2,CASSPVGGYNEQFF,TGTGCCAGCAGCCCGGTGGGGGGGTACAATGAGCAGTTCTTC
many,-,TRBJ2-7,TRBV19,CASSPSWTSYEQYF,TGTGCCAGTAGTCCCTCTTGGACCTCCTACGAGCAGTACTTC
-,TRBD2,TRBJ2-1,TRBV4-2,CASSLTSGGVYNEQFF,TGTGCCAGCAGCCTGACTAGCGGGGGGGTCTACAATGAGCAGTTCTTC
many,TRBD1,TRBJ2-7,TRBV27,CASSGTGPYEQYF,TGTGCCAGCTCAGGGACAGGGCCCTACGAGCAGTACTTC
many,-,TRBJ2-3,TRBV20-1,CSARVAGTTDTQYF,TGCAGTGCTAGAGTGGCAGGGACCACAGATACGCAGTATTTT
many,-,TRBJ1-1,TRBV6-6,CASAGGGTTEAFF,TGTGCCAGCGCTGGGGGGGGGACCACTGAAGCTTTCTTT
-,TRBD2,TRBJ2-1,TRBV5-4,CASSLPLAGGTNEQFF,TGTGCCAGCAGCTTGCCCCTAGCGGGGGGGACCAATGAGCAGTTCTTC
many,TRBD1,TRBJ2-7,TRBV29-1,CSVGTGQTYEQYF,TGCAGCGTGGGGACAGGCCAAACCTACGAGCAGTACTTC
-,-,TRBJ1-6,TRBV28,CASTTGRSYNSPLHF,TGTGCCAGCACCACAGGGAGGTCCTATAATTCACCCCTCCACTTT
-,-,TRBJ1-1,TRBV12-3/TRBV12-4,CASSLTGASTEAFF,TGTGCCAGCAGTTTAACGGGGGCGAGCACTGAAGCTTTCTTT
many,TRBD1,TRBJ1-6,TRBV20-1,CSARDRLSPLHF,TGCAGTGCCCGGGACAGACTCTCACCCCTCCACTTT
-,-,TRBJ2-1,TRBV20-1,CSASADWSSYNEQFF,TGCAGTGCTAGTGCTGACTGGAGCTCCTACAATGAGCAGTTCTTC
many,-,TRBJ2-5,TRBV28,CASSLPPTKGETQYF,TGTGCCAGCAGTCTACCCCCCACGAAGGGAGAGACCCAGTACTTC
few,TRBD1,TRBJ2-1,TRBV27,CASSLISGTGLGNEQFF,TGTGCCAGCAGTTTAATCTCCGGGACAGGTTTGGGCAATGAGCAGTTCTTC
few,-,TRBJ1-3,TRBV5-1,CASSLGVGQPSGTIYF,TGCGCCAGCAGCTTGGGTGTTGGGCAGCCTAGTGGCACCATATACTTT
many,-,TRBJ2-1,TRBV2,CASSDDNEQFF,TGTGCCAGCTCGGATGACAATGAGCAGTTCTTC
many,-,TRBJ1-5,TRBV7-9,CASSLEGGSGQPQHF,TGTGCCAGCAGCTTAGAAGGGGGGAGCGGTCAGCCCCAGCATTTT
many,-,TRBJ2-5,TRBV2,CASRGRSEETQYF,TGTGCCTCCAGAGGAAGGAGTGAAGAGACCCAGTACTTC
few,TRBD1,TRBJ1-2,TRBV5-6,CASITGTGLYGYTF,TGTGCCAGCATCACCGGGACAGGTCTTTATGGCTACACCTTC
many,TRBD1,TRBJ1-4,TRBV7-2,CASSYGTGVKFF,TGTGCCAGCAGCTATGGGACAGGGGTAAAGTTTTTT
many,TRBD1,TRBJ1-5,TRBV15,CATSRRDRVNQPQHF,TGTGCCACCAGCAGGCGGGACAGGGTCAATCAGCCCCAGCATTTT
many,TRBD1,TRBJ2-7,TRBV7-2,CASRAGGSNEQYF,TGTGCCAGCAGGGCAGGGGGCTCTAACGAGCAGTACTTC
many,TRBD1,TRBJ2-3,TRBV6-6,CASSTGGAPNTQYF,TGTGCCAGCAGTACAGGGGGCGCCCCCAATACGCAGTATTTT
many,TRBD2,TRBJ2-3,TRBV19,CASLQRGLTDTQYF,TGTGCCAGTCTTCAGCGGGGTCTAACAGATACGCAGTATTTT
few,TRBD1,TRBJ1-6,TRBV5-4,CASSSTGNNSPLHF,TGTGCCAGCAGCTCGACAGGGAATAATTCACCCCTCCACTTT
few,-,TRBJ1-2,TRBV19,CASSLTQELGYTF,TGTGCCAGTAGTCTAACCCAGGAATTAGGCTACACCTTC
-,TRBD2,TRBJ2-3,TRBV5-1,CASSQLRLADVTDTQYF,TGCGCCAGCAGCCAGTTAAGACTAGCGGATGTCACAGATACGCAGTATTTT
-,-,TRBJ1-5,TRBV6-1,CASRLVLYSNQPQHF,TGTGCCAGCAGACTTGTACTATATAGCAATCAGCCCCAGCATTTT
many,TRBD1,TRBJ1-6,TRBV14,CASSQFTGTGRNSPLHF,TGTGCCAGCAGCCAGTTCACCGGGACAGGGAGGAATTCACCCCTCCACTTT
-,TRBD2,TRBJ2-3,TRBV7-9,CASSLDRASGSYTQYF,TGTGCCAGCAGCTTAGATCGGGCTAGCGGCTCGTATACGCAGTATTTT
many,-,TRBJ2-4,TRBV28,CASSLRGGNIQYF,TGTGCCAGCAGTTTGCGGGGTGGGAACATTCAGTACTTC
few,-,TRBJ1-5,TRBV19,CASSTTGPQPQHF,TGTGCCAGTAGTACTACAGGGCCTCAGCCCCAGCATTTT
few,-,TRBJ1-2,TRBV5-6,CASSPPGGNYGYTF,TGTGCCAGCAGCCCCCCCGGGGGGAACTATGGCTACACCTTC
-,TRBD1,TRBJ1-1,TRBV7-2,CACRSGQQNTEAFF,TGTGCCTGCAGGTCGGGACAGCAGAACACTGAAGCTTTCTTT
few,-,TRBJ1-2,TRBV12-3/TRBV12-4,CASSLAGSNYGYTF,TGTGCCAGCAGTTTGGCGGGTTCCAACTATGGCTACACCTTC
-,-,TRBJ2-7,TRBV7-6,CASSSSSQGSEQYF,TGTGCCAGCAGCTCCAGCTCCCAGGGTTCCGAGCAGTACTTC
medium-sized,-,TRBJ1-6,TRBV12-3/TRBV12-4,CASSFGREGSPLHF,TGTGCCAGCAGTTTCGGCAGGGAGGGTTCACCCCTCCACTTT
many,-,TRBJ2-7,TRBV28,CASSLPQGMSEQYF,TGTGCCAGCAGTTTGCCGCAGGGGATGAGCGAGCAGTACTTC
many,-,TRBJ2-7,TRBV12-3/TRBV12-4,CASSLGGSYEQYF,TGTGCCAGCAGCCTAGGGGGGTCCTACGAGCAGTACTTC
-,-,TRBJ1-1,TRBV18,CASSSGDTEAFF,TGTGCCAGCTCATCAGGGGATACTGAAGCTTTCTTT
many,-,TRBJ1-4,TRBV9,CASSVAFGELFF,TGTGCCAGCAGCGTAGCGTTTGGGGAACTGTTTTTT
-,-,TRBJ1-4,TRBV5-5,CASGRSNEKLFF,TGTGCCAGCGGAAGGAGCAATGAAAAACTGTTTTTT
many,TRBD2,TRBJ2-3,TRBV7-2,CASRGTSGGGDTQYF,TGTGCCAGCAGAGGGACTAGCGGGGGAGGAGATACGCAGTATTTT
once,-,TRBJ2-1,TRBV3-1,CASSQDWNEQFF,TGTGCCAGCAGCCAGGACTGGAATGAGCAGTTCTTC
many,-,TRBJ1-6,TRBV20-1,CSARDGSAGDSPLHF,TGCAGTGCTAGAGATGGTTCGGCAGGGGATTCACCCCTCCACTTT
many,-,TRBJ2-1,TRBV7-9,CASSLPIDGSTYNEQFF,TGTGCCAGCAGCTTACCGATAGACGGATCCACCTACAATGAGCAGTTCTTC
many,-,TRBJ2-1,TRBV4-1,CASSPSSAESHEQFF,TGCGCCAGCAGTCCGTCGTCGGCGGAGTCTCATGAGCAGTTCTTC
many,TRBD2,TRBJ2-5,TRBV3-1,CASSQVQAGAQETQYF,TGTGCCAGCAGCCAAGTTCAAGCGGGGGCCCAAGAGACCCAGTACTTC
many,TRBD1,TRBJ1-1,TRBV18,CASSPRTGGLNTEAFF,TGTGCCAGCTCACCACGGACAGGGGGATTGAACACTGAAGCTTTCTTT
-,-,TRBJ1-1,TRBV6-2/TRBV6-3,CASSLTPGDTEAFF,TGTGCCAGCAGTTTGACACCAGGGGACACTGAAGCTTTCTTT
many,-,TRBJ1-6,TRBV6-2/TRBV6-3,CASSLEGHSPLHF,TGTGCCAGCAGTTTAGAAGGTCATTCACCCCTCCACTTT
many,-,TRBJ1-2,TRBV6-1,CASSPTYGYGYTF,TGTGCCAGCAGCCCTACATACGGATATGGCTACACCTTC
few,-,TRBJ1-4,TRBV4-2,CASSQETRVGGKLFF,TGTGCCAGCAGCCAAGAGACCCGCGTGGGGGGAAAACTGTTTTTT